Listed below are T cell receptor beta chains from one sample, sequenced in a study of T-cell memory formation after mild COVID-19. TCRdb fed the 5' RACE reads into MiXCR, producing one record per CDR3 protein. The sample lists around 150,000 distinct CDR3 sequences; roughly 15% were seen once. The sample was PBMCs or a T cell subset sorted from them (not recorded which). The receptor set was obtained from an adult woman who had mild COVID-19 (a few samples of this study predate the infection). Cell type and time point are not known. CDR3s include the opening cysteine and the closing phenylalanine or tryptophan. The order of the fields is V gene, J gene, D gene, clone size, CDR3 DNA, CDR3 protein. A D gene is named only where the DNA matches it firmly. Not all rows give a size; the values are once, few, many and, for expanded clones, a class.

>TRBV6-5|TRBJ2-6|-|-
TGTGCCAGCAGTTACATATCTGGGGCCAACGTCCTGACTTTC
CASSYISGANVLTF
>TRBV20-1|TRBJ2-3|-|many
TGCAGTGCGGCCAGGGGGGGTACAGATACGCAGTATTTT
CSAARGGTDTQYF
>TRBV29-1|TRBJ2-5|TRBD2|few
TGCAGCGTTGGGGAGGGTAGGGAGGCCCAGTACTTC
CSVGEGREAQYF
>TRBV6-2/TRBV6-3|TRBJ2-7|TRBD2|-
TGTGCCAGCACACGGACTAGCGGGAGCTCCTACGAGCAGTACTTC
CASTRTSGSSYEQYF
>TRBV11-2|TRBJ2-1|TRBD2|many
TGTGCCAGCAGCTTACCTTGGGCTAGCGGGATATTACAGTTCTTC
CASSLPWASGILQFF
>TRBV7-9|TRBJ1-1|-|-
TGTGCCAGCAGCTTTGGGGCAACTGAAGCTTTCTTT
CASSFGATEAFF
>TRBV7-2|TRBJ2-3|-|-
TGTGCCAGCACCCAGGGAGTCCGACTAAGCACAGATACGCAGTATTTT
CASTQGVRLSTDTQYF
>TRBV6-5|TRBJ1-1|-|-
TGTGCCAGCAGTGACTGGACTGCCATGAACACTGAAGCTTTCTTT
CASSDWTAMNTEAFF
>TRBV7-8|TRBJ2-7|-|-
TGTGCCAGCAGCTTAGGCTCTCGTCAGTACGAGCAGTACTTC
CASSLGSRQYEQYF
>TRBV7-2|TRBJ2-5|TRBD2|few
TGTGCCAGCAGCTTAGGTGGGCGGGGGATCCAAGAGACCCAGTACTTC
CASSLGGRGIQETQYF
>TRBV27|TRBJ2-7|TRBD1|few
TGTGCCAGCAGTTTAAGGAGGGCCCCGGGACAGGGGGCGTTCGAGCAGTACTTC
CASSLRRAPGQGAFEQYF
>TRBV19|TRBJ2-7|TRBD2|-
TGTGCCAGTAGTATTTCCGGGACTAGCGGCGTAACCTACGAGCAGTACTTC
CASSISGTSGVTYEQYF
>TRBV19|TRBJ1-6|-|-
TGTGCCAGTAGTCCCTTCCGGGACATTCCCTATAATTCACCCCTCCACTTT
CASSPFRDIPYNSPLHF
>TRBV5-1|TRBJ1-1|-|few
TGCGCCAGCAGCTTTGACCCTAGCCCCTCGCCTGAAGCTTTCTTT
CASSFDPSPSPEAFF
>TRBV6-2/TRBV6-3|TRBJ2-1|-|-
TGTGCCAGCAGTTACGGAGGGGGGGACAATGAGCAGTTCTTC
CASSYGGGDNEQFF
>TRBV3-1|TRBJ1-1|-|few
TGTGCCAGCAGCCAGAACACTGAAGCTTTCTTT
CASSQNTEAFF
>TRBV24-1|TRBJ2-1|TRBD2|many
TGTGCCACCAGTGATATCCCCAGCGGGAGCCCCTCCTACAATGAGCAGTTCTTC
CATSDIPSGSPSYNEQFF
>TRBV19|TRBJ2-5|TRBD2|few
TGTGCCAGTAGAACTAGCGGGGAAGAGACCCAGTACTTC
CASRTSGEETQYF
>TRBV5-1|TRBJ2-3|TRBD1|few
TGCGCCAGCAGCTTGGTCACAGGGGGCAGCGCAGATACGCAGTATTTT
CASSLVTGGSADTQYF
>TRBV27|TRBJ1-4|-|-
TGTGCCAGCAGTAAAGACCGCGCTAATGAAAAACTGTTTTTT
CASSKDRANEKLFF
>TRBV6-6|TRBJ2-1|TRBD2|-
TGTGCCAGCAGTTACTCCTCTCGGTCTAGCGGGAGGGCCAGGGAGCAGTTCTTC
CASSYSSRSSGRAREQFF
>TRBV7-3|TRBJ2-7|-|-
TGTGCCAGCAGCTTAATCGCCTCACAAGCCTACGAGCAGTACTTC
CASSLIASQAYEQYF
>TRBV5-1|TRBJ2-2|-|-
TGCGCCAGCAGCTTGGCCGGAGGAGCCCATACCACCGGGGAGCTGTTTTTT
CASSLAGGAHTTGELFF
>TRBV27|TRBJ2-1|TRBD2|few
TGTGCCAGCAGTTTGCGGGGGACTTACAATGAGCAGTTCTTC
CASSLRGTYNEQFF
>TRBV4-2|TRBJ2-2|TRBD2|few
TGTGCCAGCAGCCCTCATCTAGCGGGGAACACCGGGGAGCTGTTTTTT
CASSPHLAGNTGELFF
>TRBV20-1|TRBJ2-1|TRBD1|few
TGCAGTGCTAACAGGGGATGGGAGCAGTTCTTC
CSANRGWEQFF
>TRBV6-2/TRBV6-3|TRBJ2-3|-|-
TGTGCCAGCAGTTATGCCCTTAGCACAGATACGCAGTATTTT
CASSYALSTDTQYF
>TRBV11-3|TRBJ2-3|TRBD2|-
TGTGCCAGCAGCCTTAGACTAGCGGGGGGCGCAGATACGCAGTATTTT
CASSLRLAGGADTQYF
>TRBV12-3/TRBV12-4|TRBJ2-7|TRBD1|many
TGTGCCAGCAGTTGGGGGCCGGGACAGGGTATCGTGCAGTACTTC
CASSWGPGQGIVQYF
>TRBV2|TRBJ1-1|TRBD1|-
TGTGCCAGCAGACGACCCTCAACAGGGGGCGGGGCTGAAGCTTTCTTT
CASRRPSTGGGAEAFF
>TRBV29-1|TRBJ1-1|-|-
TGCAGCGTTGGAGGGGTAGCCGGCACTGAAGCTTTCTTT
CSVGGVAGTEAFF
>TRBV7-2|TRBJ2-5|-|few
TGTGCCAGCAGCTTAGGTTATAGAACCCAAGAGACCCAGTACTTC
CASSLGYRTQETQYF
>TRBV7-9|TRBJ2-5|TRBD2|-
TGTGCCAGCACCCCTCCCGGGACTAGCGGGGGAGAGACCCAGTACTTC
CASTPPGTSGGETQYF
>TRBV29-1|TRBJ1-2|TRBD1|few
TGCAGCGTGGGGCGTCCCGGGACAGGGAACTATGGCTACACCTTC
CSVGRPGTGNYGYTF
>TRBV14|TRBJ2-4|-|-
TGTGCCAGCAGCCTCCCCAACGAAAACATTCAGTACTTC
CASSLPNENIQYF
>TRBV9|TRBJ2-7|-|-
TGTGCCAGCAGCCCGAGCTCCGGGACACCCTACGAGCAGTACTTC
CASSPSSGTPYEQYF
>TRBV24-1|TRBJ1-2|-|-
TGTGCCACCAGTGATTTAGGTGGGGGCTACACCTTC
CATSDLGGGYTF
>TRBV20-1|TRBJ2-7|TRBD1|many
TGCAGTGCTACTGTAGGGACAGGGAATCTCGAGCAGTACTTC
CSATVGTGNLEQYF
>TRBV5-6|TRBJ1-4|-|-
TGTGCCAGCAGCTTCTTGGGAGAGGATGAAAAACTGTTTTTT
CASSFLGEDEKLFF
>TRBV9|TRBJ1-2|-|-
TGTGCCAGCAACGACGGGACACCGGGAGATGGCTACACCTTC
CASNDGTPGDGYTF
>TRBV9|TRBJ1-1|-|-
TGTGCCAGCAGCGTAGGGGTTCTGACTGAAGCTTTCTTT
CASSVGVLTEAFF
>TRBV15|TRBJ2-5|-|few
TGTGCCACCAGCAGGGACCTGGGTCAGGGCGAAGAGACCCAGTACTTC
CATSRDLGQGEETQYF
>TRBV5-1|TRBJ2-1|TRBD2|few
TGCGCCAGCAGCTGGGCCTATTTGACTAGCCCGCCGGGCAATGAGCAGTTCTTC
CASSWAYLTSPPGNEQFF
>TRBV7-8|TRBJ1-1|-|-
TGTGCCAGCAGCTTAATCCTTGCAGGGTTGACTGAAGCTTTCTTT
CASSLILAGLTEAFF
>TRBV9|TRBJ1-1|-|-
TGTGCCAGCAGCCCAATGACTGAAGCTTTCTTT
CASSPMTEAFF
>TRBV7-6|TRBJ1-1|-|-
TGTGCCAGCAGCCCGCCGGGGCCCCTAACTGAAGCTTTCTTT
CASSPPGPLTEAFF